What follows is one T cell receptor beta chain and its context. Its antigen is undetermined. The source of the sample is a study of OX40 agonist ivuxolimab in advanced cancers. Study overall: Three patients, one with hepatocellular carcinoma and two with cutaneous melanoma, responded partially. Overall study results and limits: Antigen specificity was not determined for the expanded peripheral T cells. Clones of CD4+ and CD8+ blood T cells grew by week 6 at doses of 0.1 to 3.0 mg/kg.

V shed 5 bases and J shed 4 bases, with 14 bases lying between them. CDR3 size: 14 residues. Germline V gene data show CDR1 as SEHNR and CDR2 as FQNEAQ (reference sequence). Repertoires were generated with immunoSEQ multiplex PCR, while TCRdb's copy carries only in-frame clones and drops some. Of tens of thousands of clones in the sample, around 86% were seen once. This sequence originates from an adult with an advanced solid tumor such as melanoma, head and neck, liver or kidney cancer. V usage is TRBV7-9 and J usage is TRBJ1-2; D possibly corresponds to TRBD1 (6 bases). The sequenced sample was CD4+ or CD8+ T cells sorted from blood, obtained in a trial of the OX40 agonist ivuxolimab. The CDR3: CASSGTGFSYGYTF. Here the CDR3 DNA reads TGTGCCAGCAGCGGTACAGGGTTTAGCTATGGCTACACCTTC.